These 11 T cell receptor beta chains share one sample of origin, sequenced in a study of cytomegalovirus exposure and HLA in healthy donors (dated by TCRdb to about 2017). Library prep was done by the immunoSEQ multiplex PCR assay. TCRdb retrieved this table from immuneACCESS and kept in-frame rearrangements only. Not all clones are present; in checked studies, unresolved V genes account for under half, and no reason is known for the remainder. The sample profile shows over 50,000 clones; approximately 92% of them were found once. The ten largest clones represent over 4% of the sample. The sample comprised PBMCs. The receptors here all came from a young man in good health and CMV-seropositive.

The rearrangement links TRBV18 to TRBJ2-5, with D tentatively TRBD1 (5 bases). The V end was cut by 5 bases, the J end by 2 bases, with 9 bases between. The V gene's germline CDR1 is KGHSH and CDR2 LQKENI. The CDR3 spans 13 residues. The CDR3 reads CASSRGLQETQYF. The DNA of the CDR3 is TGTGCCAGCTCAAGGGGATTACAAGAGACCCAGTACTTC.

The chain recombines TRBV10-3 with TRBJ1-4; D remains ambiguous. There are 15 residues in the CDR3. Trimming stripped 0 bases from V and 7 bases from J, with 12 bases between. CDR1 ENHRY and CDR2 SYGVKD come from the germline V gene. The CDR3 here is CAISESGTAGEKLFF. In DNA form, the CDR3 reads TGTGCCATCAGTGAGTCTGGCACAGCAGGTGAAAAACTGTTTTTT.

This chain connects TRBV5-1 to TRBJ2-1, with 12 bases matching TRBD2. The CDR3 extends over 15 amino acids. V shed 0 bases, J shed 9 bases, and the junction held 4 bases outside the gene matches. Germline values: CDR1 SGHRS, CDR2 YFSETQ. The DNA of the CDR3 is TGCGCCAGCAGCTTGGATCCTAGCGGGAGGGGTGAGCAGTTCTTC. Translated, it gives CASSLDPSGRGEQFF.

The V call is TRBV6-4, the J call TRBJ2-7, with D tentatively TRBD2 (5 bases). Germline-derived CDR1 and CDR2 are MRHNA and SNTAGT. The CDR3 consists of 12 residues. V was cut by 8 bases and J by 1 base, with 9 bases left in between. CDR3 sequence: CASGGLSYEQYF. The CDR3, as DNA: TGTGCCAGCGGAGGACTTTCCTACGAGCAGTACTTC.

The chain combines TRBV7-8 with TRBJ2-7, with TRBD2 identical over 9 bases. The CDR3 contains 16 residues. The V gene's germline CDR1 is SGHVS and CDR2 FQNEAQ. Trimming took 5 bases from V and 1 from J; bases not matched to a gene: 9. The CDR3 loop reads CASSGVVTSGSYEQYF. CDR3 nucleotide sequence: TGTGCCAGCAGCGGAGTGGTGACTAGCGGATCCTACGAGCAGTACTTC. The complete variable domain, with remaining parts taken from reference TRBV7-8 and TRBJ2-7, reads GAGVSQSPRYKVAKRGQDVALRCDPISGHVSLFWYQQALGQGPEFLTYFQNEAQLDKSGLPSDRFFAERPEGSVSTLKIQRTQQEDSAVYLCASSGVVTSGSYEQYFGPGTRLTVT.

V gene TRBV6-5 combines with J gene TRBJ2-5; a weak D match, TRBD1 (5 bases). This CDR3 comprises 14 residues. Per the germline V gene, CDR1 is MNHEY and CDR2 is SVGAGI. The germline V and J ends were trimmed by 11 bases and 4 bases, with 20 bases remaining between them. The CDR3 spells CAGAAGPTSETQYF. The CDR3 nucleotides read TGTGCCGGCGCGGCAGGGCCGACTTCAGAGACCCAGTACTTC.

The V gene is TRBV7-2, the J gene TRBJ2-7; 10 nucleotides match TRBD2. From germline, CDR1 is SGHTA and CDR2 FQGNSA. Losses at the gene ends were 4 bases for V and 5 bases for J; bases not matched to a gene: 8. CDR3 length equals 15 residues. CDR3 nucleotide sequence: TGTGCCAGCAGCTCCGGCCTAGCGGGAGCGGACGAGCAGTACTTC. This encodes CASSSGLAGADEQYF.

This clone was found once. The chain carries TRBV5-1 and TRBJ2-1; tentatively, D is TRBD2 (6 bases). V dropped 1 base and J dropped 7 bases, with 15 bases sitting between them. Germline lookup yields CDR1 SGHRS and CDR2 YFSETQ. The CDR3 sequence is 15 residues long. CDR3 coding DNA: TGCGCCAGCAGCTTGTTGGAGGGAGTAGGGAATGAGCAGTTCTTC. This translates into CASSLLEGVGNEQFF.

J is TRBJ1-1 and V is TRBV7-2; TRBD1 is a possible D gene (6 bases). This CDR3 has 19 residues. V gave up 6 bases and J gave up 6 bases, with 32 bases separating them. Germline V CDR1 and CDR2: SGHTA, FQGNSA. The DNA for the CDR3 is TGTGCCAGCAGACCGGGGGGGGTCGGAGGGGGACCTGGGGGGTCTGAAGCTTTCTTT. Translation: CASRPGGVGGGPGGSEAFF.

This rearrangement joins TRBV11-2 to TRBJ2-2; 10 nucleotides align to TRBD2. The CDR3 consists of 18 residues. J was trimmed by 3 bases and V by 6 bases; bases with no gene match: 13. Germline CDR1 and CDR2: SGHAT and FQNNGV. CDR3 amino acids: CASSFGASGSADTGELFF. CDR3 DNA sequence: TGTGCCAGCAGTTTCGGGGCTAGCGGGAGTGCGGACACCGGGGAGCTGTTTTTT.

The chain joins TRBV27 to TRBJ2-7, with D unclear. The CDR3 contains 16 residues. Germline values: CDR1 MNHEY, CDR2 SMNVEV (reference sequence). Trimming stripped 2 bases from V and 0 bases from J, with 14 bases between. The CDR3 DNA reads TGTGCCAGCAGTTTAAACGGTCTTAAGCTCTCCTACGAGCAGTACTTC. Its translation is CASSLNGLKLSYEQYF.